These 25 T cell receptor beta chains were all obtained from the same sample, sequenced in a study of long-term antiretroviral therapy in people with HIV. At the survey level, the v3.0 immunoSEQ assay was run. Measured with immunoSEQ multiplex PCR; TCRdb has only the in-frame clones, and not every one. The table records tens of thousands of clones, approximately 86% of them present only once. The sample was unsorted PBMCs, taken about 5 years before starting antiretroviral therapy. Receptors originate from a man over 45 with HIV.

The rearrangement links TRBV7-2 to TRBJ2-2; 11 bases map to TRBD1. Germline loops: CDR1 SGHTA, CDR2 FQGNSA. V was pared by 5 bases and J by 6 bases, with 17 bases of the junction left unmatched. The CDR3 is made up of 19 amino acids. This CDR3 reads CASSLSNRDRGFYSGELFF. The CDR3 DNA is TGTGCCAGCAGCCTCTCAAACCGGGACAGGGGGTTCTATTCCGGGGAGCTGTTTTTT.

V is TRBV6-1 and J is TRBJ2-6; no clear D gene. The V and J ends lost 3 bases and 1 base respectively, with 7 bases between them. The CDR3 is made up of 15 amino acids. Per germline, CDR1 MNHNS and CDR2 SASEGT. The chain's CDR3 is CASSDGESGANVLTF. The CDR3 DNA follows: TGTGCCAGCAGTGATGGAGAATCTGGGGCCAACGTCCTGACTTTC.

CDR3 region: CASSGMDRGYTYEQYF. The CDR3 DNA sequence: TGTGCCAGCAGCGGGATGGACAGGGGTTATACCTACGAGCAGTACTTC. The chain recombines TRBV5-6 with TRBJ2-7; TRBD1 aligns across 9 bases. CDR1 and CDR2 from the germline V gene are SGHDT and YYEEEE. Trimming cost V 4 bases and J 2 bases; bases outside gene matches: 10. CDR3 length equals 16 residues.

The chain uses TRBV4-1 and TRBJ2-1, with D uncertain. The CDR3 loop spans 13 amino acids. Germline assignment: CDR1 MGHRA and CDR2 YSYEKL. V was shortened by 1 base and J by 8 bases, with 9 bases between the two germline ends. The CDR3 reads CASSQGERHEQFF. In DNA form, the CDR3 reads TGCGCCAGCAGCCAAGGTGAAAGGCATGAGCAGTTCTTC.

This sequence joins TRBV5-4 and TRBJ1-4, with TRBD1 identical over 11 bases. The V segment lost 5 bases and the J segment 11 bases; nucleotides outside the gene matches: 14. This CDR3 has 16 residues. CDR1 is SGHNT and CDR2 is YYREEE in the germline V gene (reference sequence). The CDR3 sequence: CASRSDPGQGEVKLFF. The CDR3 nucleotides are TGTGCCAGCAGAAGCGACCCGGGACAGGGGGAGGTGAAACTGTTTTTT.

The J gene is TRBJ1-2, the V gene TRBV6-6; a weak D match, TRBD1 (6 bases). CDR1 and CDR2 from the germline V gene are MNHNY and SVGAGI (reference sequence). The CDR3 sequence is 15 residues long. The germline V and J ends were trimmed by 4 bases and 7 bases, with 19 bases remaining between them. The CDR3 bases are TGTGCCAGCAGTTCTTTCCTCACAGGGTCAGGTGGCTACACCTTC. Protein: CASSSFLTGSGGYTF.

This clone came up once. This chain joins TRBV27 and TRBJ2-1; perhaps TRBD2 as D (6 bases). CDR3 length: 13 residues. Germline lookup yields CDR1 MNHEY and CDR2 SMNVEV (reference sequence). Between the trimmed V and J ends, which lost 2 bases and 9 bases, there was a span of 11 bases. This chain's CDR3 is CASSLPPRGEQFF. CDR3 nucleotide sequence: TGTGCCAGCAGTTTACCTCCGCGGGGTGAGCAGTTCTTC.

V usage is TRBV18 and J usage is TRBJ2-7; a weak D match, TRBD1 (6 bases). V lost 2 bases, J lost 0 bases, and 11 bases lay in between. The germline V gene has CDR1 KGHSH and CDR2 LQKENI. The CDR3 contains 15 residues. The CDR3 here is CASSPTGKLSYEQYF. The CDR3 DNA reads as TGTGCCAGCTCACCAACAGGGAAACTCTCCTACGAGCAGTACTTC.

The CDR3 region is CASSPRGLEEKLFF. The CDR3 DNA reads as TGTGCCAGCTCACCACGAGGCCTGGAGGAAAAACTGTTTTTT. This chain links TRBV18 with TRBJ1-4; D is undetermined. The CDR3 covers 14 residues. The germline gives CDR1 KGHSH, CDR2 LQKENI. V shed 1 base and J shed 8 bases, with 11 bases lying between them.

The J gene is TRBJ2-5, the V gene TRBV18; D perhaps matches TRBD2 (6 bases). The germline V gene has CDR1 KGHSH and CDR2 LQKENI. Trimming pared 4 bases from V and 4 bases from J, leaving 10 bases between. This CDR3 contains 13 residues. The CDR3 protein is CASSRGAGETQYF. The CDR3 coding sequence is TGTGCCAGCTCACGCGGGGCGGGAGAGACCCAGTACTTC.

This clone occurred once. Here the CDR3 DNA reads TGCGCCAGCAGCGAAAACAGGGGCGTGAACACTGAAGCTTTCTTT. Translated, it gives CASSENRGVNTEAFF. The J gene is TRBJ1-1, the V gene TRBV5-1, with TRBD1 identical over 7 bases. With V trimmed by 4 bases and J by 0 bases, 6 bases remained unmatched. Germline values: CDR1 SGHRS, CDR2 YFSETQ. The CDR3 length is 15 residues. Based on the CDR3 plus reference TRBV5-1 and TRBJ1-1, the full variable domain is KAGVTQTPRYLIKTRGQQVTLSCSPISGHRSVSWYQQTPGQGLQFLFEYFSETQRNKGNFPGRFSGRQFSNSRSEMNVSTLELGDSALYLCASSENRGVNTEAFFGQGTRLTVV.

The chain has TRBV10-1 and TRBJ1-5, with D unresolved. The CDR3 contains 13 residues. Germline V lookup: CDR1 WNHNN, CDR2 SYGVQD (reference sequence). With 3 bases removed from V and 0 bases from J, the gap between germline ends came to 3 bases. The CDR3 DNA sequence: TGCGCCAGCAGTGAAAATAGCAATCAGCCCCAGCATTTT. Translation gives CASSENSNQPQHF.

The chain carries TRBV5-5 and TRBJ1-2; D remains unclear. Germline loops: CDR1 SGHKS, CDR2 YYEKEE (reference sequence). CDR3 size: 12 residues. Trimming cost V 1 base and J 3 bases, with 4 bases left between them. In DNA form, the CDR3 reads TGTGCCAGCAGCTTGAGGTACTATGGCTACACCTTC. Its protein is CASSLRYYGYTF.

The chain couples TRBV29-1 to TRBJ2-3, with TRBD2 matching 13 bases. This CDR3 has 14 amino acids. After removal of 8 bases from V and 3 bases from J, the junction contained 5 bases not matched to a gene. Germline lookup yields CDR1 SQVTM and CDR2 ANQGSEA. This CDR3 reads CSIQGLAGTDTQYF. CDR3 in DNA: TGCAGCATCCAGGGACTAGCGGGGACAGATACGCAGTATTTT.

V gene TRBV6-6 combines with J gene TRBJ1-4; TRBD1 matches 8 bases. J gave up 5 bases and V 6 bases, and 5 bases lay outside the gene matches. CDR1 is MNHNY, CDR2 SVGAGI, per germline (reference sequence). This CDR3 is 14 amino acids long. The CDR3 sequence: CASSRTGPNEKLFF. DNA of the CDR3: TGTGCCAGCAGCCGGACAGGGCCGAATGAAAAACTGTTTTTT.

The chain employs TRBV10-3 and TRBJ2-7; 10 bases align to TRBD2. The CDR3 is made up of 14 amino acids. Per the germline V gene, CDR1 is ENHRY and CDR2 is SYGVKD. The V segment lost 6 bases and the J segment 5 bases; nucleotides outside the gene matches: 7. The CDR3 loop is CAIRVTSGINEQYF. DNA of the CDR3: TGTGCCATCAGGGTAACTAGCGGGATTAACGAGCAGTACTTC.

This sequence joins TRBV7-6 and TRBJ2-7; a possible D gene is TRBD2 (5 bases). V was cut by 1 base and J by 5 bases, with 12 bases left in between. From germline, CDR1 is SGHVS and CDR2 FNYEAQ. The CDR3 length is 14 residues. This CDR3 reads CASSLEVGSDEQYF. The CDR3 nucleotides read TGTGCCAGCAGCTTAGAAGTTGGGAGCGACGAGCAGTACTTC. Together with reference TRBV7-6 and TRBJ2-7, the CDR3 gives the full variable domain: GAGVSQSPRYKVTKRGQDVALRCDPISGHVSLYWYRQALGQGPEFLTYFNYEAQQDKSGLPNDRFSAERPEGSISTLTIQRTEQRDSAMYRCASSLEVGSDEQYFGPGTRLTVT.

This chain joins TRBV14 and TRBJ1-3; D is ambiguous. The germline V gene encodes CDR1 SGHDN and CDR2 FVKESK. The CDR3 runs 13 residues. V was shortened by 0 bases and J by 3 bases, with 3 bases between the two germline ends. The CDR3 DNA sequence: TGTGCCAGCAGCCAAGAAAGTGGAAACACCATATATTTT. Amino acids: CASSQESGNTIYF.

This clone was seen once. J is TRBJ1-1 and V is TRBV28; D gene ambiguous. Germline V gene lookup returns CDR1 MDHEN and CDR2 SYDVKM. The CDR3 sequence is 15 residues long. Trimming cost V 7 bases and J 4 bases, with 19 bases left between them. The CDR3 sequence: CASTTGFSVSTEAFF. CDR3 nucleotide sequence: TGTGCCAGCACCACGGGATTTAGCGTTAGCACTGAAGCTTTCTTT.

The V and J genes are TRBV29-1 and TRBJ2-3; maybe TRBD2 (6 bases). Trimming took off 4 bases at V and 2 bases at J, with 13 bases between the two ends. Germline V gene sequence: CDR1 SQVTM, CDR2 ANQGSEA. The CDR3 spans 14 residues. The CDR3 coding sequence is TGCAGCGTTGCTGGCGGGGCCTACACAGATACGCAGTATTTT. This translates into CSVAGGAYTDTQYF.

As DNA, the CDR3 is TGCGCCAGCATACAGGAACATACGCAGTATTTT. Translation gives CASIQEHTQYF. The chain carries TRBV5-1 and TRBJ2-3; possibly TRBD1 for D (5 bases). Germline V gene lookup returns CDR1 SGHRS and CDR2 YFSETQ. The CDR3 sequence is 11 residues long. V was cut by 6 bases and J by 7 bases, with 9 bases left in between. The variable domain in full, with the rest retrieved from reference TRBV5-1 and TRBJ2-3, is KAGVTQTPRYLIKTRGQQVTLSCSPISGHRSVSWYQQTPGQGLQFLFEYFSETQRNKGNFPGRFSGRQFSNSRSEMNVSTLELGDSALYLCASIQEHTQYFGPGTRLTVL.

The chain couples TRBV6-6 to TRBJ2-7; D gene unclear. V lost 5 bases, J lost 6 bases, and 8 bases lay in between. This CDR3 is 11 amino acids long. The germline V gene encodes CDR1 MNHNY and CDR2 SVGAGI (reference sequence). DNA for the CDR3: TGTGCCAGCAGTCTTATGACCGAGCAGTACTTC. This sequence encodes CASSLMTEQYF.

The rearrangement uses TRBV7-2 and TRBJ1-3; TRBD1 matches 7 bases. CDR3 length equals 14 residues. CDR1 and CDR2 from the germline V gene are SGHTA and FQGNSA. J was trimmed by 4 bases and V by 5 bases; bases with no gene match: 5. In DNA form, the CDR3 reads TGTGCCAGCAGCCCCCGGACAGGAGGAAACACCATATATTTT. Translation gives CASSPRTGGNTIYF.

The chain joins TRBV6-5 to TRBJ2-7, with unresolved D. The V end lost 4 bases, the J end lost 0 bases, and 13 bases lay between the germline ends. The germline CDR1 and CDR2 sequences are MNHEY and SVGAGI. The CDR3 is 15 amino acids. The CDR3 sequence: CASSWALRASYEQYF. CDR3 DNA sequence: TGTGCCAGCAGTTGGGCCCTTAGGGCCTCCTACGAGCAGTACTTC.

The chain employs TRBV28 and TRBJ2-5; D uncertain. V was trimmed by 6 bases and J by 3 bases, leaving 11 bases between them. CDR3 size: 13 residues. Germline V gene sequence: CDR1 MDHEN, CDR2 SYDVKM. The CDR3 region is CASSIFAKETQYF. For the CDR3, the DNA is TGTGCCAGCAGCATATTTGCGAAAGAGACCCAGTACTTC.